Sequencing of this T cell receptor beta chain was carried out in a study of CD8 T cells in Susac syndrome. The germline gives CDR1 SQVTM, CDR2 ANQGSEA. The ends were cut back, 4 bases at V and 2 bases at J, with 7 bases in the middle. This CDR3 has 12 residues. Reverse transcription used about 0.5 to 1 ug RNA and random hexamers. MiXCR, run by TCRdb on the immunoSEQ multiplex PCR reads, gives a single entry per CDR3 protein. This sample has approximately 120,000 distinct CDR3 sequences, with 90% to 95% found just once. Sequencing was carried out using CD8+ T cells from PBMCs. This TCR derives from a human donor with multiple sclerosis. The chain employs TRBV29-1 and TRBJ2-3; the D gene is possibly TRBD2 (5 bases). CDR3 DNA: TGCAGCGTTGGAGCGGACACAGATACGCAGTATTTT. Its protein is CSVGADTDTQYF.